The 29 T cell receptor beta chains presented below share a single source sample, sequenced in a study of blood T cell repertoires in COVID-19. The data were produced by immunoSEQ multiplex PCR, yet TCRdb's version contains in-frame clones alone and is incomplete. The sample comprises just over 80,000 clones, roughly 90% of which are singletons, and 0.9% to 1.5% rests with the top ten. Material for sequencing was PBMCs or T cells enriched from blood (not recorded which). Every receptor here comes from a woman between 45 and 60 years old with acute COVID-19.

This sequence joins TRBV7-2 and TRBJ2-1, with unresolved D. Between the trimmed V and J ends, which lost 1 base and 5 bases, there was a span of 6 bases. The V gene's germline CDR1 is SGHTA and CDR2 FQGNSA. The CDR3 loop spans 13 amino acids. The CDR3 DNA reads TGTGCCAGCAGCTTAGGGCAGAACAATGAGCAGTTCTTC. Translating it yields CASSLGQNNEQFF.

The V gene is TRBV24-1, the J gene TRBJ2-2, with D possibly being TRBD2 (6 bases). CDR3 length equals 13 residues. The V gene lost 9 bases and the J gene lost 2 bases, with 9 bases spanning the gap. CDR1 and CDR2 from the germline V gene are KGHDR and SFDVKD. The DNA of the CDR3 is TGTGCCACCCGGGACTCAAACACCGGGGAGCTGTTTTTT. It specifies CATRDSNTGELFF.

The V and J genes are TRBV10-1 and TRBJ2-3, with TRBD2 matching 14 bases. J was trimmed by 9 bases and V by 8 bases; bases with no gene match: 7. Germline V lookup: CDR1 WNHNN, CDR2 SYGVQD (reference sequence). This CDR3 comprises 14 residues. The CDR3 region has the DNA TGCGCCAGCTCCGGGACTAGCGGGAGTTGGACGCAGTATTTT. Translating gives CASSGTSGSWTQYF.

V is TRBV19 and J is TRBJ2-3; TRBD2 matches 15 bases. V shed 4 bases and J 1 base; nucleotides not matched to a gene: 6. The CDR3 has 18 residues. Germline lookup yields CDR1 LNHDA and CDR2 SQIVND (reference sequence). The CDR3 reads CASSTGLAGGRGTDTQYF. Here the CDR3 DNA reads TGTGCCAGTAGTACCGGACTAGCGGGAGGGCGGGGCACAGATACGCAGTATTTT.

This chain connects TRBV7-9 to TRBJ2-1; D not certain. Germline loops: CDR1 SEHNR, CDR2 FQNEAQ (reference sequence). The CDR3 runs to 14 residues. Trimming shortened V by 4 bases and J by 9 bases, and 16 bases separated the two germline ends. The CDR3 reads CASSSTPRFSEQFF. CDR3 in DNA: TGTGCCAGCAGCTCCACCCCCCGGTTTTCTGAGCAGTTCTTC.

The chain has TRBV24-1 and TRBJ2-3; 7 positions match TRBD1. The CDR3 is 16 residues long. Germline loops: CDR1 KGHDR, CDR2 SFDVKD. With 4 bases clipped from V and 1 base from J, the junction kept 7 bases outside the gene matches. CDR3 loop: CATSETGQSRTDTQYF. The CDR3 DNA follows: TGTGCCACCAGTGAGACGGGACAGAGTCGCACAGATACGCAGTATTTT.

The chain couples TRBV15 to TRBJ2-7; a weak D match, TRBD1 (5 bases). The germline CDR1 and CDR2 sequences are LNHNV and YYDKDF (reference sequence). V was clipped by 4 bases and J by 5 bases, with 21 bases between them. CDR3 length equals 16 residues. The CDR3 loop is CATSMSPAGFFHEQYF. CDR3 nucleotides: TGTGCCACCAGCATGAGCCCAGCAGGGTTTTTCCACGAGCAGTACTTC.

The chain joins TRBV12-3 or TRBV12-4 to TRBJ1-2, with D tentatively TRBD1 (5 bases). Trimming removed 7 bases from V and 8 bases from J, with 17 bases in between. There are 13 residues in the CDR3. The CDR3 nucleotides are TGTGCCAGCAACTTAGGGCAGGGCGGCGGCTACACCTTC. The encoded protein is CASNLGQGGGYTF.

Regarding this clone: The junction and the germline gene differ at one end; a read error may be behind it. The genes are TRBV29-1 and TRBJ2-2; D is possibly TRBD1 (5 bases). Germline V lookup: CDR1 SQVTM, CDR2 ANQGSEA. The CDR3 extends over 14 amino acids. CDR3 loop: CSVQEQGKAGELFF. CDR3 coding DNA: TGCAGCGTTCAAGAGCAGGGAAAGGCCGGGGAGCTGTTTTTT.

The chain links TRBV10-1 to TRBJ2-1; TRBD1 aligns across 9 bases. Trimming took 6 bases from V and 4 from J; bases not matched to a gene: 7. The CDR3 runs to 15 residues. CDR1 is WNHNN and CDR2 is SYGVQD in the germline V gene (reference sequence). The CDR3: CASSETGTGYNEQFF. The CDR3, as DNA: TGCGCCAGCAGCGAAACCGGGACAGGGTACAATGAGCAGTTCTTC.

This chain connects TRBV7-9 to TRBJ1-2; the D is unclear. The V gene lost 1 base and the J gene lost 3 bases, with 9 bases spanning the gap. The germline gives CDR1 SEHNR, CDR2 FQNEAQ (reference sequence). The CDR3 has 14 amino acids. Here the CDR3 reads CASSLGSRYYGYTF. The DNA of the CDR3 is TGTGCCAGCAGCTTAGGGAGCAGATACTATGGCTACACCTTC.

The V gene is TRBV29-1, the J gene TRBJ2-2; 8 bases are shared with TRBD2. The CDR3 is 13 residues long. Trimming took 7 bases from V and 8 from J; bases not matched to a gene: 9. Looked up from germline, CDR1 is SQVTM and CDR2 is ANQGSEA. The CDR3 is CSGSEAGVGELFF. The CDR3 coding sequence is TGCAGCGGTTCCGAAGCGGGGGTTGGGGAGCTGTTTTTT.

The chain is built from TRBV3-1 (or the pseudogene TRBV3-2) and TRBJ1-5; 8 bases agree with TRBD1. From germline, CDR1 is LGHDT and CDR2 YNNKEL (reference sequence). This CDR3 spans 15 amino acids. V lost 2 bases, J lost 4 bases, and 4 bases stayed unmatched. The CDR3 coding sequence is TGTGCCAGCAGCCAAACGCGGGACAGGAATCAGCCCCAGCATTTT. Its translation: CASSQTRDRNQPQHF.

The chain combines TRBV28 with TRBJ1-5; a weak D match, TRBD1 (5 bases). Germline V lookup: CDR1 MDHEN, CDR2 SYDVKM. The V end was cut by 7 bases, the J end by 5 bases, with 15 bases between. The CDR3 totals 14 residues. CDR3 sequence: CASTRGGEYQPQHF. CDR3 nucleotide sequence: TGTGCCAGCACACGGGGGGGAGAATATCAGCCCCAGCATTTT.

The V gene is TRBV4-3, the J gene TRBJ2-7, with 11 bases aligning to TRBD2. This CDR3 is 17 amino acids long. Per germline, CDR1 LGHNA and CDR2 YSLEER. Trimming cost V 4 bases and J 4 bases; bases outside gene matches: 12. The CDR3 DNA is TGCGCCAGCAGCCCGGTAGCGGGAGGGCAGATTCCTTACGAGCAGTACTTC. This gives the protein CASSPVAGGQIPYEQYF.

The chain recombines TRBV11-2 with TRBJ1-1; D might be TRBD1 (6 bases). In germline, CDR1 is SGHAT, CDR2 FQNNGV. The CDR3 is 14 amino acids. V lost 4 bases, J lost 1 base, and 10 bases lay in between. CDR3 bases: TGTGCCAGCAGCTCGACAGGAACGAACACTGAAGCTTTCTTT. Encoded protein: CASSSTGTNTEAFF.

This chain links TRBV18 with TRBJ1-2; D is perhaps TRBD1 (5 bases). Trimming took off 2 bases at V and 7 bases at J, with 14 bases between the two ends. From germline, CDR1 is KGHSH and CDR2 LQKENI. The length of the CDR3 is 14 residues. CDR3 nucleotides: TGTGCCAGCTCACCAGCGGGGGAACCCCTTGGCTACACCTTC. Translated, it gives CASSPAGEPLGYTF.

The genes are TRBV6-2 or TRBV6-3 and TRBJ2-4; a weak D match, TRBD2 (6 bases). Germline V lookup: CDR1 MNHEY, CDR2 SVGEGT. V lost 0 bases to trimming and J lost 1 base, with 19 bases between them. The CDR3 runs 19 residues. CDR3: CASSYSQRASAPAKNIQYF. The CDR3 coding sequence is TGTGCCAGCAGTTACTCGCAGCGGGCGTCCGCGCCGGCCAAAAACATTCAGTACTTC.

This chain connects TRBV19 to TRBJ2-2; D gene uncertain. Germline CDR1 LNHDA, CDR2 SQIVND (reference sequence). V lost 3 bases, J lost 2 bases, and 10 bases lay in between. CDR3 length: 15 residues. CDR3 sequence: CASSINWANTGELFF. The CDR3 DNA sequence: TGTGCCAGTAGTATTAATTGGGCTAACACCGGGGAGCTGTTTTTT.

The chain uses TRBV27 and TRBJ2-7; 8 bases align to TRBD2. This CDR3 is built from 13 residues. V was clipped by 3 bases and J by 7 bases; unmatched bases: 5. Germline V gives CDR1 MNHEY, CDR2 SMNVEV (reference sequence). The CDR3: CASSFLAGGEQYF. CDR3 DNA sequence: TGTGCCAGCAGTTTTTTGGCGGGAGGAGAGCAGTACTTC.

Worth noting for this clone: The same CDR3 also results from other DNA sequences found in this sample. This chain uses TRBV12-3 or TRBV12-4 with TRBJ2-5, with a tentative D call TRBD1 (5 bases). V dropped 5 bases and J dropped 5 bases, with 6 bases sitting between them. This CDR3 has 11 amino acids. The CDR3, as DNA: TGTGCCAGCAGTAGACAGGAGACCCAGTACTTC. It translates to CASSRQETQYF.

This clone was found once. J is TRBJ1-2 and V is TRBV30, with a weak D call TRBD1 (5 bases). Trimming took off 7 bases at V and 7 bases at J, with 10 bases between the two ends. In germline, CDR1 is GTSNPN, CDR2 SVGIG (reference sequence). This CDR3 has 10 amino acids. The CDR3: CASRGGGYTF. Here the CDR3 DNA reads TGTGCCTCACGGGGGGGTGGCTACACCTTC.

V gene TRBV24-1 combines with J gene TRBJ2-7, with 8 bases identical to TRBD1. The CDR3 has 11 amino acids. V gave up 4 bases and J gave up 13 bases; unmatched junction bases: 5. Germline CDR1 is KGHDR and CDR2 is SFDVKD. DNA of the CDR3: TGTGCCACCAGTGAACCACAGGGGGTCTACTTC. Its translation: CATSEPQGVYF.

The chain couples TRBV27 to TRBJ1-3; D is perhaps TRBD1 (6 bases). This CDR3 has 15 residues. Germline loops: CDR1 MNHEY, CDR2 SMNVEV (reference sequence). The ends were cut back, 5 bases at V and 0 bases at J, with 11 bases in the middle. The chain's CDR3 is CASSKGQLSGNTIYF. Written as DNA, the CDR3 is TGTGCCAGCAGTAAAGGACAGCTCTCTGGAAACACCATATATTTT.

CDR3 residues: CASRRGEQYF. CDR3 sequence (DNA): TGCGCCAGCAGGCGCGGGGAGCAGTACTTC. The chain joins TRBV23-1 to TRBJ2-7; a weak D match, TRBD2 (5 bases). TRBV23-1 is marked as an open reading frame, function uncertain. The length of the CDR3 is 10 residues. The V end was cut by 6 bases, the J end by 7 bases, with 7 bases between.

The gene calls are TRBV11-3 and TRBJ1-6; D gene ambiguous. This CDR3 has 15 residues. Germline CDR1 and CDR2: SGHNT and YENEEA. V was clipped by 3 bases and J by 0 bases, with 6 bases between them. As DNA, the CDR3 is TGTGCCAGCAGCTTTCTGAGCTCCTATAATTCACCCCTCCACTTT. This gives the protein CASSFLSSYNSPLHF.

The chain recombines TRBV3-1 (or the pseudogene TRBV3-2) with TRBJ1-1, with 8 bases that match TRBD1. V was clipped by 3 bases and J by 1 base; unmatched bases: 4. This CDR3 has 15 residues. Germline lookup yields CDR1 LGHDT and CDR2 YNNKEL (reference sequence). The CDR3 spells CASSQDRVGNTEAFF. The CDR3 coding sequence is TGTGCCAGCAGCCAGGACAGGGTGGGGAACACTGAAGCTTTCTTT.

The rearrangement links TRBV7-9 to TRBJ2-5, with unresolved D. Trimming took off 3 bases at V and 2 bases at J, with 7 bases between the two ends. This CDR3 has 13 residues. Germline CDR1 is SEHNR and CDR2 is FQNEAQ (reference sequence). The CDR3 bases are TGTGCCAGCAGCTTTGGCTTGCAAGAGACCCAGTACTTC. Protein product: CASSFGLQETQYF. Full variable domain (outside the CDR3, taken from reference TRBV7-9 and TRBJ2-5): DTGVSQNPRHKITKRGQNVTFRCDPISEHNRLYWYRQTLGQGPEFLTYFQNEAQLEKSRLLSDRFSAERPKGSFSTLEIQRTEQGDSAMYLCASSFGLQETQYFGPGTRLLVL.

The V gene is TRBV7-3, the J gene TRBJ2-1; 7 bases are a match to TRBD2. The CDR3 extends over 15 amino acids. Trimming cost V 0 bases and J 6 bases; bases outside gene matches: 5. CDR1 is SGHTA and CDR2 is FQGTGA in the germline V gene. The CDR3 is CASSLTAGVANEQFF. The CDR3 DNA follows: TGTGCCAGCAGCTTAACGGCGGGAGTGGCCAATGAGCAGTTCTTC.